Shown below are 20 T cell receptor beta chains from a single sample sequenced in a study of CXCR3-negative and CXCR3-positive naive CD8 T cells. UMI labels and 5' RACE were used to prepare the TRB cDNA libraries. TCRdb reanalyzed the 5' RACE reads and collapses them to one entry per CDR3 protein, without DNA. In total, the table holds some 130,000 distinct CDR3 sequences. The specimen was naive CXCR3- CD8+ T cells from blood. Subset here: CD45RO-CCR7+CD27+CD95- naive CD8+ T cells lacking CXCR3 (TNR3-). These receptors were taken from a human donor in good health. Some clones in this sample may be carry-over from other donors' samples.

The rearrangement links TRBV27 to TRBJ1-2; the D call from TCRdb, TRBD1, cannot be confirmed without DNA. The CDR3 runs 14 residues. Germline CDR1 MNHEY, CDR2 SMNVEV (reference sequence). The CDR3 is CASSLSSRGHGYTF.

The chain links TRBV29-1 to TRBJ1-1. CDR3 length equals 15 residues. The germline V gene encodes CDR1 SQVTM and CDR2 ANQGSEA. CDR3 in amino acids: CSAPNTGPGNTEAFF. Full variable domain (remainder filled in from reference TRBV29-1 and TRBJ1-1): SAVISQKPSRDICQRGTSLTIQCQVDSQVTMMFWYRQQPGQSLTLIATANQGSEATYESGFVIDKFPISRPNLTFSTLTVSNMSPEDSSIYLCSAPNTGPGNTEAFFGQGTRLTVV.

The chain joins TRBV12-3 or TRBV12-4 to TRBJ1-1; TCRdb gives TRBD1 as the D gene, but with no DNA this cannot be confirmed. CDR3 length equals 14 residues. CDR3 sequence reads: CAIQGWQGNTEAFF.

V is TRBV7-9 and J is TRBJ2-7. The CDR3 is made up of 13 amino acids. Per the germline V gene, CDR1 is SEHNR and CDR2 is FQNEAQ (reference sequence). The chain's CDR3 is CASSPAIYGEQYF.

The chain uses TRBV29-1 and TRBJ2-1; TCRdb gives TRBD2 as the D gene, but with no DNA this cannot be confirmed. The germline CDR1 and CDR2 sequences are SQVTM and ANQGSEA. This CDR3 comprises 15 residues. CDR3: CSVEDSGRRYNEQFF.

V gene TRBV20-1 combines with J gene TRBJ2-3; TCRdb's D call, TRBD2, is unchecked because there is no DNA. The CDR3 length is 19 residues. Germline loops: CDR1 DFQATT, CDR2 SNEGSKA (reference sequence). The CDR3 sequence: CSAKGLAGGSSSPTDTQYF.

The CDR3 sequence is CASSHGTETGNTEAFF. The chain uses TRBV4-1 and TRBJ1-1; TCRdb selects TRBD1, and the lack of DNA leaves this call unchecked. The CDR3 covers 16 residues. The V gene's germline CDR1 is MGHRA and CDR2 YSYEKL.

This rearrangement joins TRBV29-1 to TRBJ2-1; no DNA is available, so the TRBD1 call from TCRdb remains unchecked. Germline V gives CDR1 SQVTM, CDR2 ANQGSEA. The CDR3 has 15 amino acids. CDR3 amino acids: CSVLPRAGGANEQFF.

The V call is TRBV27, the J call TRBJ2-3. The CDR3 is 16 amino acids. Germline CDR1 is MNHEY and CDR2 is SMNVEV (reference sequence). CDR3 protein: CASSLATSGSGDTQYF.

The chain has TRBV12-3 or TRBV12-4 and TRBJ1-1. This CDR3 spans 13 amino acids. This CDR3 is CASSSGVGTEAFF.

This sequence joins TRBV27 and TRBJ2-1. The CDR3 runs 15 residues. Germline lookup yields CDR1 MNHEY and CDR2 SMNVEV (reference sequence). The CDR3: CASSLQGLPYNEQFF.

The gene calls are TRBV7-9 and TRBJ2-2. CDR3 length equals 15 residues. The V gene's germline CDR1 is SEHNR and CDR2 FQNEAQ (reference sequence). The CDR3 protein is CASSARLGNTGELFF.

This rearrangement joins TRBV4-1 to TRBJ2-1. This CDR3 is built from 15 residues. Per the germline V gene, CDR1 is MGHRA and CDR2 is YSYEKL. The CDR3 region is CASSQDPITYNEQFF.

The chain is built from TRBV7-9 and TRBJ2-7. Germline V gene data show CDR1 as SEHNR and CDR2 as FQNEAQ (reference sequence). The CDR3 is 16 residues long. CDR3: CASSFGRDKGSYEQYF.

The CDR3 reads CASSLVEGGAGTEAFF. This chain uses TRBV5-6 with TRBJ1-1; without DNA, the TCRdb call of TRBD1 cannot be checked. Germline V gene sequence: CDR1 SGHDT, CDR2 YYEEEE. The CDR3 is made up of 16 amino acids.

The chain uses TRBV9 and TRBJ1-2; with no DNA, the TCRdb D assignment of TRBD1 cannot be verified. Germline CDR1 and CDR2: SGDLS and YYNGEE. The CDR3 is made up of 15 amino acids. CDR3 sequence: CASSVNTGGDYGYTF.

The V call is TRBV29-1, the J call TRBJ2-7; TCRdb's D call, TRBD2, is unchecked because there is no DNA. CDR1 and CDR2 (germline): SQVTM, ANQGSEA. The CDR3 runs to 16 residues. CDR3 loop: CSASGTSGRSFYEQYF.

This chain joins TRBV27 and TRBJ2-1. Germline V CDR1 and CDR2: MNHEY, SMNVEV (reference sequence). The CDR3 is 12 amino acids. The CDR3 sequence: CASSSTDNEQFF.

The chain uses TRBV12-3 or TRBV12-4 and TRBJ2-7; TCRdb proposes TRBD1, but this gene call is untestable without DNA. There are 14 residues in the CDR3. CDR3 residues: CASSVQGKAYEQYF.

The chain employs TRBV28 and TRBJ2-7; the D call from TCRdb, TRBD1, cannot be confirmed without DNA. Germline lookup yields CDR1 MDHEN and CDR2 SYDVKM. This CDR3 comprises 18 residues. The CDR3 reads CASSSSTGTGGSTYEQYF. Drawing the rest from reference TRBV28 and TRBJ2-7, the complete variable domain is DVKVTQSSRYLVKRTGEKVFLECVQDMDHENMFWYRQDPGLGLRLIYFSYDVKMKEKGDIPEGYSVSREKKERFSLILESASTNQTSMYLCASSSSTGTGGSTYEQYFGPGTRLTVT.